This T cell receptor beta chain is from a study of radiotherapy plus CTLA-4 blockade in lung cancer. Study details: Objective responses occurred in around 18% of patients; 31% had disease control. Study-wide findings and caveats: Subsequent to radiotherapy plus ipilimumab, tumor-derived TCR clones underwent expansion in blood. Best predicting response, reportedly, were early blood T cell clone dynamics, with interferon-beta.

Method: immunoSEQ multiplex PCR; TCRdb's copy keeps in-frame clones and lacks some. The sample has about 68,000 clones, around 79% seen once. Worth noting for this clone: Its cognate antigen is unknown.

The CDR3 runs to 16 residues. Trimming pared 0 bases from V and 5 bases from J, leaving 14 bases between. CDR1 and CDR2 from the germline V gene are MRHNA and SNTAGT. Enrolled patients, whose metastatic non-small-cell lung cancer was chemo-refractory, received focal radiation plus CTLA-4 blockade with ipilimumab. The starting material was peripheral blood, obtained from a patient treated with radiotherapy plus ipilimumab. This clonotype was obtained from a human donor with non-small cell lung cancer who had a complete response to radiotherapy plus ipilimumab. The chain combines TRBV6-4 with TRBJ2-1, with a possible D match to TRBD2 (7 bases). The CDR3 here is CASSDSGASGNNEQFF. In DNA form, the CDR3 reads TGTGCCAGCAGTGACTCGGGGGCTAGCGGAAACAATGAGCAGTTCTTC.